This is a list of T cell receptor beta chains from one sample in a study of cytomegalovirus exposure and HLA in healthy donors. Here immunoSEQ multiplex PCR was the method, and the copy in TCRdb shows in-frame clones only, minus some. Of about 140,000 clones listed, 86% are singletons. The source material was PBMCs. These receptors were taken from a man younger than 35 in good health and CMV-seronegative. CDR3s include the opening cysteine and the closing phenylalanine or tryptophan.

j_gene: TRBJ2-1
len: 13
v_gene: TRBV5-1
CDR3aa: CASSLGTSYEQFF

j_gene: TRBJ2-7
len: 16
v_gene: TRBV19
CDR3aa: CASSLARTSGRGEQYF

j_gene: TRBJ1-5
len: 13
v_gene: TRBV5-1
CDR3aa: CASSLDRDQPQHF

j_gene: TRBJ2-5
len: 14
v_gene: TRBV9
CDR3aa: CASSEGLDFTTQYF

j_gene: TRBJ2-3
len: 15
v_gene: TRBV11-2
CDR3aa: CASSLAASGRDTQYF

j_gene: TRBJ2-7
len: 14
v_gene: TRBV7-6
CDR3aa: CASSSMAGGYEQYF

j_gene: TRBJ1-5
len: 14
v_gene: TRBV9
CDR3aa: CASSPRQTNQPQHF

j_gene: TRBJ2-3
len: 15
v_gene: TRBV25-1
CDR3aa: CASSENRSPTDTQYF

j_gene: TRBJ2-1
len: 14
v_gene: TRBV9
CDR3aa: CASRGTGWDGEQFF

j_gene: TRBJ2-1
len: 16
v_gene: TRBV2
CDR3aa: CASSEGTGPRYNEQFF

j_gene: TRBJ2-6
len: 19
v_gene: TRBV4-1
CDR3aa: CASSHPGGGPSSGANVLTF

j_gene: TRBJ2-7
len: 12
v_gene: TRBV6-6
CDR3aa: CASGSADHEQYF

j_gene: TRBJ1-5
len: 14
v_gene: TRBV28
CDR3aa: CASKRDRRVGPQHF

j_gene: TRBJ2-7
len: 15
v_gene: TRBV5-4
CDR3aa: CASSSGERGGYEQYF

j_gene: TRBJ1-1
len: 15
v_gene: TRBV4-1
CDR3aa: CASSQVGTGALGAFF

j_gene: TRBJ1-2
len: 17
v_gene: TRBV4-1
CDR3aa: CASSQVVRGPPDDGYTF

j_gene: TRBJ2-4
len: 16
v_gene: TRBV2
CDR3aa: CASSGLQGFSKNIQYF

j_gene: TRBJ2-7
len: 15
v_gene: TRBV7-2
CDR3aa: CASSLEVSALYEQYF

j_gene: TRBJ2-5
len: 18
v_gene: TRBV4-1
CDR3aa: CASSQKHSGTSGQETQYF

j_gene: TRBJ1-4
len: 16
v_gene: TRBV7-9
CDR3aa: CASSFMRGAGFEKLFF

j_gene: TRBJ2-5
len: 11
v_gene: TRBV7-9
CDR3aa: CASSLGFASYF

j_gene: TRBJ1-2
len: 17
v_gene: TRBV18
CDR3aa: CASSPQGGQAAHYGYTF

j_gene: TRBJ1-2
len: 13
v_gene: TRBV6-5
CDR3aa: CASSHTGYAGYTF

j_gene: TRBJ2-7
len: 14
v_gene: TRBV5-1
CDR3aa: CASSLVPGSYEQYF

j_gene: TRBJ1-1
len: 13
v_gene: TRBV4-3
CDR3aa: CASRRGGDTEAFF

j_gene: TRBJ1-1
len: 15
v_gene: TRBV6-1
CDR3aa: CASSEGHWDGTEAFF

j_gene: TRBJ2-7
len: 11
v_gene: TRBV27
CDR3aa: CASRTGYEQYF

j_gene: TRBJ1-4
len: 18
v_gene: TRBV7-8
CDR3aa: CASSLGEMGTATNEKLFF

j_gene: TRBJ1-1
len: 13
v_gene: TRBV7-8
CDR3aa: CASSLYSVAEAFF